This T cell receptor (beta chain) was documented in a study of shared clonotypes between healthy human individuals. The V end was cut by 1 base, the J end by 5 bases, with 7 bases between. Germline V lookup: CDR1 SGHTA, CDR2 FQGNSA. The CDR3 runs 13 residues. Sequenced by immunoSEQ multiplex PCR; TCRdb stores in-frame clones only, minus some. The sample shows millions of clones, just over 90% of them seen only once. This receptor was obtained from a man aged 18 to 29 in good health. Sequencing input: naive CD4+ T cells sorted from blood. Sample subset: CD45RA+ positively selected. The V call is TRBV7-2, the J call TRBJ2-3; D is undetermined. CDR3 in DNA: TGTGCCAGCAGCTTAGATAGTCGAGATACGCAGTATTTT. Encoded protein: CASSLDSRDTQYF.